The 17 T cell receptor beta chains below come from one sample, sequenced in a study of T cells in Graves' hyperthyroidism and ophthalmopathy. From RNA transcripts, TCR beta CDR3 regions were amplified. HTBI primers drove first-round RT-PCR of the TCR CDR3. Each CDR3 protein gets one entry after TCRdb re-called the multiplex PCR reads with MiXCR. The sample has more than 300,000 distinct CDR3 sequences, 15% to 20% seen once; the top ten hold 40% to 45%. Sample: blood. The receptors derive from a man aged 18 to 30 with Graves' ophthalmopathy.

The chain employs TRBV6-1 and TRBJ1-5, with D possibly TRBD1 on 5 matching bases. CDR1 MNHNS and CDR2 SASEGT come from the germline V gene. The CDR3 extends over 14 amino acids. V was cut by 11 bases and J by 2 bases, with 16 bases left in between. The CDR3 sequence: CARKPGVGNQPQHF. CDR3 coding DNA: TGTGCCCGGAAACCGGGGGTGGGCAATCAGCCCCAGCATTTT.

This clonotype was observed at least ten times. This chain links TRBV5-1 with TRBJ1-2, with 8 nucleotides matching TRBD1. CDR3 length: 13 residues. Germline V gene data show CDR1 as SGHRS and CDR2 as YFSETQ. J lost 8 bases, V lost 5 bases, and 8 bases had no gene match. The CDR3 nucleotides are TGCGCCAGCAGGGAGGACAGGGTCGAGGGCTACACCTTC. This codes for CASREDRVEGYTF.

The chain is built from TRBV5-1 and TRBJ2-5; TRBD2 agrees at 7 bases. Per germline, CDR1 SGHRS and CDR2 YFSETQ. The junction had 6 bases not matched to a gene; V was cut back by 0 bases and J by 4 bases. This CDR3 spans 15 amino acids. CDR3 DNA: TGCGCCAGCAGCTTGGTCGCTAGCGGCCGAGAGACCCAGTACTTC. Residues: CASSLVASGRETQYF.

This clonotype was seen repeatedly, ten times or more. The rearrangement uses TRBV2 and TRBJ2-2; tentatively, D is TRBD2 (6 bases). V dropped 7 bases and J dropped 5 bases, with 14 bases sitting between them. CDR1 and CDR2 (germline): SNHLY, FYNNEI. The CDR3 is 14 residues long. DNA for the CDR3: TGTGCCAGCACCGCAAGTCTAGCGACCGGGGAGCTGTTTTTT. It translates to CASTASLATGELFF. The full variable domain, with the rest looked up from reference TRBV2 and TRBJ2-2, is EPEVTQTPSHQVTQMGQEVILRCVPISNHLYFYWYRQILGQKVEFLVSFYNNEISEKSEIFDDQFSVERPDGSNFTLKIRSTKLEDSAMYFCASTASLATGELFFGEGSRLTVL.

The V gene is TRBV20-1, the J gene TRBJ1-2, with no clear D. The germline gives CDR1 DFQATT, CDR2 SNEGSKA (reference sequence). Trimming removed 0 bases at V and 8 bases at J, with 7 bases between. The CDR3 extends over 11 amino acids. CDR3 DNA sequence: TGCAGTGCTAGAGATAAGGAGGGCTACACCTTC. Translated: CSARDKEGYTF.

This clonotype was picked up many times. The CDR3 region has the DNA TGTGCCAGCAGTTACTCGGACGAATACGGACTTCCGAACACTGAAGCTTTCTTT. It translates to CASSYSDEYGLPNTEAFF. The J gene is TRBJ1-1, the V gene TRBV6-5; D gene ambiguous. The CDR3 totals 18 residues. V lost 0 bases to trimming and J lost 1 base, with 18 bases between them. Germline V gene data show CDR1 as MNHEY and CDR2 as SVGAGI.

The V and J genes are TRBV10-1 and TRBJ1-2, with a tentative D call TRBD1 (6 bases). CDR1 WNHNN and CDR2 SYGVQD come from the germline V gene (reference sequence). Trimming took off 4 bases at V and 6 bases at J, with 12 bases between the two ends. This CDR3 is 13 amino acids long. CDR3 region: CASSANRENGYTF. The CDR3 DNA follows: TGCGCCAGCAGTGCTAACAGGGAGAATGGCTACACCTTC.

This clonotype was observed at least ten times. The chain recombines TRBV3-1 with TRBJ2-3; 11 bases are a match to TRBD2. CDR1 is LGHDT, CDR2 YNNKEL, per germline (reference sequence). This CDR3 spans 16 amino acids. Germline trimming cut 4 bases from V and 6 bases from J; bases unmatched to any gene: 9. The CDR3 DNA reads as TGTGCCAGCAGCCTCCAACTAGCGGGGGAGGCGGATACGCAGTATTTT. It yields the protein CASSLQLAGEADTQYF.

This clonotype was detected ten times or more. The chain couples TRBV7-8 to TRBJ2-3, with unresolved D. The CDR3 runs to 11 residues. Germline lookup yields CDR1 SGHVS and CDR2 FQNEAQ. Trimming pared 7 bases from V and 6 bases from J, leaving 8 bases between. The CDR3 here is CASIRLDTQYF. The CDR3 DNA follows: TGTGCCAGCATTCGGTTGGATACGCAGTATTTT.

This clonotype was counted at least ten times. The chain links TRBV18 to TRBJ1-5; D is unclear. The CDR3 runs to 14 residues. V was shortened by 6 bases and J by 9 bases, with 18 bases between the two germline ends. Germline CDR1 is KGHSH and CDR2 is LQKENI. CDR3 sequence (DNA): TGTGCCAGCTCCACGGGAGGTGACAAAAGGCCCCAGCATTTT. Translating it yields CASSTGGDKRPQHF.

In its sample, this clonotype was seen many times. The gene calls are TRBV2 and TRBJ2-3; D not resolved. Germline-derived CDR1 and CDR2 are SNHLY and FYNNEI. The CDR3 has 12 amino acids. V lost 6 bases and J lost 3, with 7 bases in between. In nucleotides, the CDR3 is TGTGCCAGCAGCGTTATGACAGATACGCAGTATTTT. Translated, it gives CASSVMTDTQYF. The full variable domain, its missing parts supplied by reference TRBV2 and TRBJ2-3, is EPEVTQTPSHQVTQMGQEVILRCVPISNHLYFYWYRQILGQKVEFLVSFYNNEISEKSEIFDDQFSVERPDGSNFTLKIRSTKLEDSAMYFCASSVMTDTQYFGPGTRLTVL.

This clonotype was seen at least ten times. This chain uses TRBV28 with TRBJ2-7; 9 nucleotides line up with TRBD1. Germline V gene sequence: CDR1 MDHEN, CDR2 SYDVKM. The CDR3 length is 17 residues. V lost 5 bases and J lost 5; bases outside the gene matches: 16. CDR3 loop: CASSIPLGTGIRNEQYF. Here the CDR3 DNA reads TGTGCCAGCAGTATCCCTTTAGGGACAGGGATAAGGAACGAGCAGTACTTC. Full variable domain (outside the CDR3, taken from reference TRBV28 and TRBJ2-7): DVKVTQSSRYLVKRTGEKVFLECVQDMDHENMFWYRQDPGLGLRLIYFSYDVKMKEKGDIPEGYSVSREKKERFSLILESASTNQTSMYLCASSIPLGTGIRNEQYFGPGTRLTVT.

The chain employs TRBV12-5 and TRBJ1-2; perhaps TRBD1 as D (5 bases). Germline assignment: CDR1 LGHNT and CDR2 FRNRAP. This CDR3 has 14 amino acids. V gave up 5 bases and J gave up 7 bases, with 17 bases separating them. The CDR3 DNA is TGTGCTAGTGGTCAGGGACGGACGGGGGTTGGCTACACCTTC. It translates to CASGQGRTGVGYTF.

The CDR3 bases are TGTGCCAGCAGTCGGGACTCTAGCGGGGGGGCCGCCGGGGAGCTGTTTTTT. It translates to CASSRDSSGGAAGELFF. V is TRBV7-9 and J is TRBJ2-2; 12 positions agree with TRBD2. This CDR3 has 17 amino acids. The V gene's germline CDR1 is SEHNR and CDR2 FQNEAQ (reference sequence). With 6 bases clipped from V and 6 bases from J, the junction kept 11 bases outside the gene matches.

This clonotype was recorded many times. The chain employs TRBV27 and TRBJ2-4; a possible D gene is TRBD1 (6 bases). Trimming shortened V by 6 bases and J by 1 base, and 13 bases separated the two germline ends. Germline V CDR1 and CDR2: MNHEY, SMNVEV (reference sequence). The CDR3 loop spans 15 amino acids. The CDR3 DNA is TGTGCCAGCAGGATAACAGGGTCGGCCAAAAACATTCAGTACTTC. This translates into CASRITGSAKNIQYF.

This clonotype was detected ten times or more. The V gene is TRBV6-2 or TRBV6-3, the J gene TRBJ2-5; 10 nucleotides match TRBD1. With 2 bases clipped from V and 0 bases from J, the junction kept 3 bases outside the gene matches. CDR3 size: 16 residues. Germline CDR1 MNHEY, CDR2 SVGEGT. As DNA, the CDR3 is TGTGCCAGCAGTTACGGGGGACAGGGGAACCAAGAGACCCAGTACTTC. This sequence encodes CASSYGGQGNQETQYF.

This clonotype was found a few times. The chain links TRBV20-1 to TRBJ2-5; 7 bases are a match to TRBD2. In germline, CDR1 is DFQATT, CDR2 SNEGSKA (reference sequence). This CDR3 spans 16 amino acids. V lost 3 bases and J lost 3; bases outside the gene matches: 13. The CDR3 protein is CSARPPTGGREETQYF. CDR3 sequence (DNA): TGCAGTGCTAGGCCGCCTACGGGGGGTCGAGAAGAGACCCAGTACTTC.